The 23 T cell receptor beta chains in this list originate from one sample, sequenced in a study of OX40 agonist ivuxolimab in advanced cancers. Assay: immunoSEQ multiplex PCR; the TCRdb copy retains only in-frame clones and omits some. In the table there are roughly 23,000 clones, 86% of which are singletons. The specimen was CD4+ or CD8+ T cells sorted from blood, collected in a trial of the OX40 agonist ivuxolimab. These TCRs come from an adult with an advanced solid tumor such as melanoma, head and neck, liver or kidney cancer.

The rearrangement links TRBV30 to TRBJ2-1; D perhaps matches TRBD2 (6 bases). The CDR3 covers 13 residues. Per germline, CDR1 GTSNPN and CDR2 SVGIG (reference sequence). V lost 5 bases to trimming and J lost 2 bases, with 10 bases between them. CDR3 in amino acids: CAWGGTAYNEQFF. The DNA of the CDR3 is TGTGCCTGGGGGGGGACGGCCTACAATGAGCAGTTCTTC.

This sequence joins TRBV5-6 and TRBJ2-2, with no clear D. V was trimmed by 5 bases and J by 5 bases, leaving 7 bases between them. Per the germline V gene, CDR1 is SGHDT and CDR2 is YYEEEE. This CDR3 contains 12 residues. The CDR3 reads CASSYITGELFF. CDR3 DNA: TGTGCCAGCAGTTATATTACCGGGGAGCTGTTTTTT.

V is TRBV10-3 and J is TRBJ2-2, with D maybe TRBD2 (5 bases). CDR3 length equals 16 residues. Trimming took 0 bases from V and 0 from J, leaving 8 bases between them. The germline V gene encodes CDR1 ENHRY and CDR2 SYGVKD. CDR3 DNA sequence: TGTGCCATCAGTGAGTCGCAGCGGCCGAACACCGGGGAGCTGTTTTTT. Encoded protein: CAISESQRPNTGELFF.

The rearrangement joins TRBV7-9 to TRBJ2-3; D is ambiguous. This CDR3 region has 12 residues. Germline V gives CDR1 SEHNR, CDR2 FQNEAQ (reference sequence). Trimming shortened V by 6 bases and J by 3 bases, and 7 bases separated the two germline ends. The CDR3 DNA is TGTGCCAGCAGGGACGGGACAGATACGCAGTATTTT. This encodes CASRDGTDTQYF.

The V and J genes are TRBV6-5 and TRBJ2-7; TRBD1 aligns across 8 bases. Germline lookup yields CDR1 MNHEY and CDR2 SVGAGI. The CDR3 loop spans 15 amino acids. V dropped 0 bases and J dropped 3; count of bases not matched to a gene: 4. CDR3 amino acids: CASSYSGTGHYEQYF. In DNA form, the CDR3 reads TGTGCCAGCAGTTACTCGGGGACAGGCCACTACGAGCAGTACTTC.

This clone was counted between two and nine times. The chain joins TRBV5-1 to TRBJ2-3, with 7 bases aligning to TRBD1. CDR1 and CDR2 (germline): SGHRS, YFSETQ. The CDR3 loop spans 15 amino acids. V gave up 0 bases and J gave up 2 bases; unmatched junction bases: 3. The CDR3 bases are TGCGCCAGCAGCTTGGAGGGACAGCACACAGATACGCAGTATTTT. This translates into CASSLEGQHTDTQYF.

The chain is built from TRBV7-9 and TRBJ1-2, with D maybe TRBD1 (5 bases). CDR1 SEHNR and CDR2 FQNEAQ come from the germline V gene (reference sequence). V gave up 2 bases and J gave up 3 bases, with 7 bases separating them. This CDR3 contains 13 residues. The CDR3 nucleotides are TGTGCCAGCAGCTTAATGGGGGACTATGGCTACACCTTC. Encoded protein: CASSLMGDYGYTF.

The chain has TRBV6-5 and TRBJ2-5, with TRBD2 matching 14 bases. Germline CDR1 and CDR2: MNHEY and SVGAGI. J lost 5 bases, V lost 6 bases, and 5 bases had no gene match. This CDR3 has 15 amino acids. The CDR3 DNA follows: TGTGCCAGCAGCCCGACTAGCGGGAGGGCCGAGACCCAGTACTTC. It is translated as CASSPTSGRAETQYF.

The rearrangement links TRBV5-4 to TRBJ2-6; D is unclear. Trimming removed 2 bases at V and 0 bases at J, with 3 bases between. The CDR3 loop spans 14 amino acids. Germline V gene data show CDR1 as SGHNT and CDR2 as YYREEE (reference sequence). The CDR3 nucleotides read TGTGCCAGCAGCTTTTACTCTGGGGCCAACGTCCTGACTTTC. Protein product: CASSFYSGANVLTF.

The chain carries TRBV6-5 and TRBJ1-1; 8 bases line up with TRBD1. The CDR3 covers 14 residues. V dropped 4 bases and J dropped 8; count of bases not matched to a gene: 9. Looked up from germline, CDR1 is MNHEY and CDR2 is SVGAGI. The CDR3 coding sequence is TGTGCCAGCAGTTCCCGGACAGGGTTTGTGGAAGCTTTCTTT. Translated: CASSSRTGFVEAFF.

This chain uses TRBV30 with TRBJ2-2; TRBD2 aligns across 7 bases. Germline lookup yields CDR1 GTSNPN and CDR2 SVGIG (reference sequence). This CDR3 region has 13 residues. The V and J ends lost 5 bases and 1 base, in that order; junction bases with no gene match: 1. The CDR3 is CAWGRENTGELFF. CDR3 DNA sequence: TGTGCCTGGGGGAGGGAGAACACCGGGGAGCTGTTTTTT.

By share of the sample, this clone is medium-sized (0.01 to 0.1%). V and J are TRBV6-1 and TRBJ2-5; no firm D call. V was clipped by 2 bases and J by 0 bases, with 10 bases between them. This CDR3 region has 15 residues. CDR1 is MNHNS, CDR2 SASEGT, per germline. The CDR3 spells CASSESFRYQETQYF. CDR3 nucleotides: TGTGCCAGCAGTGAATCGTTTCGTTACCAAGAGACCCAGTACTTC.

V and J are TRBV15 and TRBJ2-1; 8 bases agree with TRBD1. The CDR3 sequence is 15 residues long. The germline V gene encodes CDR1 LNHNV and CDR2 YYDKDF (reference sequence). Unmatched junction bases numbered 4, after V lost 5 bases and J lost 1 base. CDR3 bases: TGTGCCACCAGCCGAGGGACAGGTTCCTACAATGAGCAGTTCTTC. It is translated as CATSRGTGSYNEQFF.

The CDR3 DNA reads TGCAGCGTTGGGACAGAGCAATTCTCCTACGAGCAGTACTTC. Its translation is CSVGTEQFSYEQYF. V gene TRBV29-1 combines with J gene TRBJ2-7; D might be TRBD1 (6 bases). In germline, CDR1 is SQVTM, CDR2 ANQGSEA. There are 14 residues in the CDR3. Trimming cost V 4 bases and J 0 bases, with 13 bases left between them.

V and J are TRBV9 and TRBJ2-6, with 8 bases identical to TRBD1. CDR1 and CDR2 (germline): SGDLS, YYNGEE. The CDR3 length is 17 residues. V dropped 0 bases and J dropped 2; count of bases not matched to a gene: 4. CDR3 in amino acids: CASSVAQGAAGANVLTF. DNA of the CDR3: TGTGCCAGCAGCGTAGCCCAGGGGGCTGCTGGGGCCAACGTCCTGACTTTC.

The genes are TRBV5-1 and TRBJ1-1; D is unresolved. This CDR3 comprises 14 residues. Deletions cut 3 bases from V and 2 bases from J, with 11 bases between. Germline V gene lookup returns CDR1 SGHRS and CDR2 YFSETQ. CDR3 nucleotides: TGCGCCAGCAGCTGGACGGGAATTAACACTGAAGCTTTCTTT. Amino acids: CASSWTGINTEAFF.

V gene TRBV29-1 combines with J gene TRBJ2-2; the D gene is possibly TRBD2 (6 bases). Germline-derived CDR1 and CDR2 are SQVTM and ANQGSEA. There are 14 residues in the CDR3. The V gene lost 2 bases and the J gene lost 5 bases, with 12 bases spanning the gap. CDR3 in DNA: TGCAGCGTTGAACGGGGGTTTGGAACCGGGGAGCTGTTTTTT. This gives the protein CSVERGFGTGELFF.

The sample holds one count of this clone. The chain employs TRBV5-1 and TRBJ2-2; no clear D gene. There are 17 residues in the CDR3. V lost 0 bases and J 0 bases, leaving 12 bases between the germline ends. Germline CDR1 and CDR2: SGHRS and YFSETQ. In DNA form, the CDR3 reads TGCGCCAGCAGCTTGGCCACAGATAGCCCGAACACCGGGGAGCTGTTTTTT. It codes for CASSLATDSPNTGELFF.

The V call is TRBV11-1, the J call TRBJ1-2; D remains ambiguous. The CDR3 contains 13 residues. Germline CDR1 reads SGHAT; CDR2 reads FQDESV (reference sequence). Trimming left V 4 bases short and J 8 bases short, with 14 bases between. This CDR3 reads CASSSMTSEGYTF. The CDR3 DNA reads as TGTGCCAGCAGCTCTATGACTTCGGAGGGCTACACCTTC.

This clone showed up just once. The chain links TRBV9 to TRBJ2-5, with a weak D call TRBD2 (5 bases). The V gene's germline CDR1 is SGDLS and CDR2 YYNGEE. There are 15 residues in the CDR3. The V gene lost 5 bases and the J gene lost 1 base, with 15 bases spanning the gap. This CDR3 reads CASSSVGGFQETQYF. CDR3 nucleotide sequence: TGTGCCAGCAGTAGCGTAGGCGGATTCCAAGAGACCCAGTACTTC.

The gene calls are TRBV4-1 and TRBJ1-2, with D possibly being TRBD1 (6 bases). Looked up from germline, CDR1 is MGHRA and CDR2 is YSYEKL. The CDR3 spans 16 residues. V was pared by 4 bases and J by 6 bases, with 21 bases between. The CDR3 DNA reads as TGCGCCAGCAGCCGAGTCTTAGACGGGGCAGGGGATGGCTACACCTTC. Translation gives CASSRVLDGAGDGYTF.

The V gene is TRBV15, the J gene TRBJ1-4; no definite D call. V was clipped by 3 bases and J by 7 bases, with 9 bases between them. This CDR3 comprises 13 residues. Germline assignment: CDR1 LNHNV and CDR2 YYDKDF (reference sequence). The CDR3 DNA sequence: TGTGCCACCAGCAGGGAAAGGTCTGAAAAACTGTTTTTT. Its translation is CATSRERSEKLFF. The whole variable domain, remainder taken from reference TRBV15 and TRBJ1-4, is DAMVIQNPRYQVTQFGKPVTLSCSQTLNHNVMYWYQQKSSQAPKLLFHYYDKDFNNEADTPDNFQSRRPNTSFCFLDIRSPGLGDTAMYLCATSRERSEKLFFGSGTQLSVL.

This sequence joins TRBV19 and TRBJ1-5, with TRBD1 matching 7 bases. Losses at the gene ends were 2 bases for V and 5 bases for J; bases not matched to a gene: 6. This CDR3 has 15 residues. Germline CDR1 is LNHDA and CDR2 is SQIVND (reference sequence). Here the CDR3 reads CASSIRDRVHQPQHF. The CDR3 nucleotides are TGTGCCAGTAGTATACGTGACAGGGTTCATCAGCCCCAGCATTTT. Together with reference TRBV19 and TRBJ1-5, the CDR3 gives the full variable domain: DGGITQSPKYLFRKEGQNVTLSCEQNLNHDAMYWYRQDPGQGLRLIYYSQIVNDFQKGDIAEGYSVSREKKESFPLTVTSAQKNPTAFYLCASSIRDRVHQPQHFGDGTRLSIL.